A single sample gave rise to the 21 T cell receptor beta chains below, sequenced in a study of T cells in Graves' hyperthyroidism and ophthalmopathy. There were TCR beta CDR3 regions amplified from RNA transcripts. A first-round RT-PCR of the TCR CDR3 used the HTBI primer set. Each CDR3 protein is one row after TCRdb ran MiXCR on the multiplex PCR reads. The profile shows 500,000 or so distinct CDR3 sequences, over 15% of them singletons. Sequences were obtained from blood. The receptors originated from a woman under 30 with Graves' ophthalmopathy.

The sample holds one count of this clonotype. The germline gene is not matched at one end of the junction; a read error may be the cause. The chain links TRBV6-2 or TRBV6-3 to TRBJ2-4, with D tentatively TRBD1 (5 bases). With the DNA end fitting TRBJ2-1 better, the J assignment may be wrong. This CDR3 has 14 amino acids. CDR1 is MNHEY, CDR2 SVGEGT, per germline. The CDR3 nucleotides read TGTGCCAGCACCGATCCTGGGTGGGGCAATGATCAGTTCTTC. This translates into CASTDPGWGNDQFF.

There are many counts of this clonotype. The chain uses TRBV2 and TRBJ2-5; D ambiguous. The V and J ends lost 4 bases and 13 bases respectively, with 16 bases between them. The CDR3 loop spans 12 amino acids. Germline V gene sequence: CDR1 SNHLY, CDR2 FYNNEI. CDR3 in amino acids: CASSVIPTLPYF. The CDR3 region has the DNA TGTGCCAGCAGTGTTATTCCCACCCTTCCGTACTTC.

This clonotype was seen repeatedly, ten times or more. The genes are TRBV2 and TRBJ2-3, with 11 bases matching TRBD2. The CDR3 is 15 residues long. The germline V gene encodes CDR1 SNHLY and CDR2 FYNNEI. Trimming cost V 7 bases and J 1 base; bases outside gene matches: 4. For the CDR3, the DNA is TGTGCCAGCATTCTACTAGCGGGGGGCACAGATACGCAGTATTTT. This gives the protein CASILLAGGTDTQYF.

This clonotype was picked up many times. The chain employs TRBV30 and TRBJ1-1; no clear D gene. The ends were cut back, 0 bases at V and 0 bases at J, with 2 bases in the middle. Looked up from germline, CDR1 is GTSNPN and CDR2 is SVGIG (reference sequence). The CDR3 is 12 residues long. The DNA of the CDR3 is TGTGCCTGGAGTGTTATGAACACTGAAGCTTTCTTT. This codes for CAWSVMNTEAFF.

The V call is TRBV12-3 or TRBV12-4, the J call TRBJ1-2; D uncertain. The CDR3 loop spans 13 amino acids. Trimming pared 6 bases from V and 4 bases from J, leaving 12 bases between. CDR3 DNA sequence: TGTGCCAGCAGCCCGGCTGGGCTCTATGGCTACACCTTC. The encoded protein is CASSPAGLYGYTF.

This clonotype was seen a few times. The chain recombines TRBV19 with TRBJ2-7; D possibly matches TRBD1 or TRBD2 (5 bases each). Per the germline V gene, CDR1 is LNHDA and CDR2 is SQIVND (reference sequence). The CDR3 has 13 amino acids. Trimming took off 3 bases at V and 3 bases at J, with 9 bases between the two ends. In DNA form, the CDR3 reads TGTGCCAGTAGTATGGGACGGGGCTACGAGCAGTACTTC. It translates to CASSMGRGYEQYF.

This clonotype was seen a handful of times. The V call is TRBV4-3, the J call TRBJ2-1; a weak D match, TRBD1 (5 bases). Germline assignment: CDR1 LGHNA and CDR2 YSLEER. The CDR3 spans 17 residues. V dropped 3 bases and J dropped 0 bases, with 15 bases sitting between them. The CDR3, as DNA: TGCGCCAGCAGCCACTTTTGGGGCGGACACTCCTACAATGAGCAGTTCTTC. This sequence encodes CASSHFWGGHSYNEQFF.

This clonotype was recorded a few times. The V and J genes are TRBV4-1 and TRBJ1-2; 8 positions match TRBD1. Germline V gene lookup returns CDR1 MGHRA and CDR2 YSYEKL. V lost 1 base, J lost 6 bases, and 7 bases stayed unmatched. CDR3 length equals 15 residues. CDR3: CASSQGIMGQDGYTF. Written as DNA, the CDR3 is TGCGCCAGCAGCCAAGGGATTATGGGACAGGATGGCTACACCTTC.

The V call is TRBV28, the J call TRBJ1-3, with D possibly being TRBD1 (6 bases). The germline CDR1 and CDR2 sequences are MDHEN and SYDVKM. The CDR3 runs to 14 residues. The V and J ends lost 5 bases and 2 bases respectively, with 10 bases between them. The CDR3 here is CASSAGDAGNTIYF. As DNA, the CDR3 is TGTGCCAGCAGTGCAGGGGACGCTGGAAACACCATATATTTT.

The V gene is TRBV11-1, the J gene TRBJ2-5, with 8 bases that match TRBD1. In germline, CDR1 is SGHAT, CDR2 FQDESV (reference sequence). V lost 5 bases, J lost 4 bases, and 15 bases stayed unmatched. The CDR3 contains 17 residues. The CDR3 loop reads CASSVRTGIPNRETQYF. In nucleotides, the CDR3 is TGTGCCAGCAGCGTACGGACAGGGATCCCCAACAGAGAGACCCAGTACTTC.

This clonotype was observed at least ten times. This chain joins TRBV5-1 and TRBJ2-7; 10 bases agree with TRBD2. Germline CDR1 reads SGHRS; CDR2 reads YFSETQ. V gave up 5 bases and J gave up 4 bases; unmatched junction bases: 6. The CDR3 is made up of 14 amino acids. The CDR3 is CASRPTSGIYEQYF. The CDR3 DNA sequence: TGCGCCAGCAGACCAACTAGCGGGATTTACGAGCAGTACTTC.

This clonotype showed up just a few times. The CDR3 loop reads CASSTIALALQKGEQYF. CDR3 sequence (DNA): TGTGCCAGCAGTACGATCGCCCTAGCGCTCCAAAAGGGCGAGCAGTACTTC. The chain carries TRBV6-1 and TRBJ2-7; tentative D call: TRBD2 (6 bases). Germline-derived CDR1 and CDR2 are MNHNS and SASEGT. Trimming removed 5 bases from V and 6 bases from J, with 26 bases in between. The CDR3 sequence is 17 residues long.

This clonotype has only a few counts. V is TRBV7-2 and J is TRBJ1-6; 7 nucleotides agree with TRBD1. Per the germline V gene, CDR1 is SGHTA and CDR2 is FQGNSA. V dropped 0 bases and J dropped 8; count of bases not matched to a gene: 1. The CDR3 is 14 amino acids. CDR3 sequence reads: CASSLATGDSPLHF. Written as DNA, the CDR3 is TGTGCCAGCAGCTTAGCTACAGGGGATTCACCCCTCCACTTT.

The rearrangement links TRBV2 to TRBJ2-7, with a weak D call TRBD2 (6 bases). The J call may not be correct, given that the DNA end is closer to TRBJ2-1. The CDR3 length is 14 residues. The germline gives CDR1 SNHLY, CDR2 FYNNEI. The CDR3 nucleotides read TGTGCCAGCACCACCCAAAGGAGGGCCTACGAGCAGTTCTTC. It specifies CASTTQRRAYEQFF.

This clonotype was found many times. V gene TRBV28 combines with J gene TRBJ1-1; D possibly corresponds to TRBD1 (5 bases). There are 12 residues in the CDR3. V lost 4 bases and J lost 6, with 9 bases in between. The germline gives CDR1 MDHEN, CDR2 SYDVKM. The CDR3, as DNA: TGTGCCAGCAGTTACATGGGGCCTGAAGCTTTCTTT. This encodes CASSYMGPEAFF.

This clonotype was counted once. The CDR3 nucleotides are TGTGCCAGTGAACCGGGCCCTTTGGGGGAGCTGTTTTTT. Translated: CASEPGPLGELFF. The chain couples TRBV19 to TRBJ2-2; D remains ambiguous. Trimming took 8 bases from V and 8 from J, leaving 15 bases between them. Germline CDR1 is LNHDA and CDR2 is SQIVND (reference sequence). The CDR3 length is 13 residues. Full variable domain (outside the CDR3, taken from reference TRBV19 and TRBJ2-2): DGGITQSPKYLFRKEGQNVTLSCEQNLNHDAMYWYRQDPGQGLRLIYYSQIVNDFQKGDIAEGYSVSREKKESFPLTVTSAQKNPTAFYLCASEPGPLGELFFGEGSRLTVL.

This clonotype was detected many times. The chain joins TRBV4-1 to TRBJ1-1; D not resolved. CDR1 and CDR2 from the germline V gene are MGHRA and YSYEKL. The germline V and J ends were trimmed by 0 bases and 3 bases, with 14 bases remaining between them. This CDR3 contains 16 residues. The CDR3 spells CASSQDFLLGDTEAFF. CDR3 nucleotide sequence: TGCGCCAGCAGCCAAGATTTTTTGTTGGGCGACACTGAAGCTTTCTTT.

This clonotype occurred many times. V and J are TRBV27 and TRBJ1-1; D may be TRBD1 (6 bases). V lost 6 bases and J 2 bases, leaving 13 bases between the germline ends. The CDR3 consists of 14 residues. CDR1 MNHEY and CDR2 SMNVEV come from the germline V gene (reference sequence). This CDR3 is CASRHTGTNTEAFF. The DNA for the CDR3 is TGTGCCAGCAGGCACACCGGGACAAACACTGAAGCTTTCTTT.

Concerning this clonotype itself: As the CDR3 is not closed by the conserved phenylalanine or tryptophan, this likely results from a read error. The chain combines TRBV20-1 with TRBJ1-3; D not certain. The CDR3 length is 14 residues. Germline-derived CDR1 and CDR2 are DFQATT and SNEGSKA (reference sequence). With 0 bases removed from V and 2 bases from J, the gap between germline ends came to 8 bases. CDR3 bases: TGCAGTGCTAGAGAGGGTGGGACTGGAAACACCATATATTCT. Translating it yields CSAREGGTGNTIYS.

This clonotype was counted at least ten times. The V and J genes are TRBV6-2 or TRBV6-3 and TRBJ2-7; TRBD1 matches at 7 bases. Germline trimming cut 6 bases from V and 3 bases from J; bases unmatched to any gene: 11. Germline assignment: CDR1 MNHEY and CDR2 SVGEGT. CDR3 size: 15 residues. CDR3: CASSSTGAGVYEQYF. The CDR3 DNA sequence: TGTGCCAGCAGCTCAACAGGGGCTGGAGTCTACGAGCAGTACTTC.

This clonotype appeared many times. The CDR3 region has the DNA TGTGCCAGCAGCTTAGGGACTAGCGGCATTTCAGAGACCCAGTACTTC. Amino acid sequence: CASSLGTSGISETQYF. The genes are TRBV3-1 and TRBJ2-5; 11 bases match TRBD2. Losses at the gene ends were 5 bases for V and 4 bases for J; bases not matched to a gene: 9. CDR1 and CDR2 from the germline V gene are LGHDT and YNNKEL (reference sequence). The length of the CDR3 is 16 residues.